This T cell receptor beta chain was retrieved from a study of cytomegalovirus exposure and HLA in healthy donors. General observations from the study: TRBV6-2, TRBV6-3 and some other V segments were unresolvable in 87-base-pair reads.

With regard to this clone: Its antigen is undetermined.

This CDR3 comprises 15 residues. Trimming removed 5 bases from V and 6 bases from J; junction bases left unmatched: 13. Germline V CDR1 and CDR2: SEHNR, FQNEAQ (reference sequence). Primers: 60 Vbeta forward and 13 Jbeta reverse. Sequenced by immunoSEQ multiplex PCR; TCRdb stores in-frame clones only, minus some. The data contain 150,000 to 250,000 clones, about four fifths of them singletons. While unrecorded immune exposures were likely, the donors were nominally healthy when sampled. This sequence was found in a girl between 5 and 17 years old in good health and CMV-seropositive. Input material: PBMCs. The rearrangement joins TRBV7-9 to TRBJ2-7; 7 bases are a match to TRBD1. As DNA, the CDR3 is TGTGCCAGCAGCCTCAACCGGGACAGTGACTTCGAGCAGTACTTC. Translation gives CASSLNRDSDFEQYF.